This T cell receptor (beta chain) was recorded in a study of human T cells and chemical hapten exposure. Whole-study context: Patients had diphenylcyclopropenone applied to the scalp weekly throughout the approximately 24-week study. Alopecia areata, totalis or universalis affected patients, mainly female.

This clonotype was picked up many times. Stated time point: patch test 2, 6 weeks after DPC sensitization. The treatment here: therapeutic diphenylcyclopropenone sensitization with weekly scalp DPC. Those who donated were patients with alopecia, 18 to 70 years of age, and suitable for DPC. The CDR3 contains 14 residues. Germline lookup yields CDR1 DFQATT and CDR2 SNEGSKA (reference sequence). V gave up 6 bases and J gave up 6 bases, with 20 bases separating them. TCRdb re-analysed the RACE reads in MiXCR, keeping a single row per CDR3 protein. The sample has under 100,000 distinct CDR3 sequences, roughly a tenth seen once.

The chain employs TRBV20-1 and TRBJ1-1; D unresolved. The TCR was taken from a woman in her fifties or sixties with alopecia areata. Some clones in this sample may be carry-over from other donors' samples. Sequenced material: whole blood, taken in connection with sensitization to the hapten diphenylcyclopropenone (DPC). CDR3 sequence reads: CSARQANRLAEAFF. CDR3 in DNA: TGCAGTGCCAGACAAGCAAATCGGCTCGCTGAAGCTTTCTTT.